The clone carrying this T cell receptor beta chain was recorded a few times. Its specificity is unknown. The data stem from a study of beta chain features in type 1 diabetes. Findings of the study overall: Junctions at VDJ sites from type 1 diabetes patients had fewer insertions and more deletions. Compared with healthy donors, patients appeared to share more similar naive, central memory and regulatory TCRB repertoires.

The ends were cut back, 4 bases at V and 4 bases at J, with 10 bases in the middle. CDR1 is MNHEY and CDR2 is SVGAGI in the germline V gene. This CDR3 has 13 amino acids. Via the markers CD45RO/CCR7/CD25/CD127/CD95/CD27, stem cell-like memory, regulatory, central memory and naive CD4+ cells were sorted. Over 95% purity was reached by all sorted populations. All of the isolated RNA was reverse transcribed, so expressed TCRB transcripts were sequenced. Profiled with immunoSEQ multiplex PCR; TCRdb holds only in-frame clones, not every one. The data show about 290,000 clones, with roughly 8% seen just once and roughly 1% held by the top ten.

The sample was central memory CD4+ T cells from blood. This rearrangement joins TRBV6-5 to TRBJ1-1; tentatively, D is TRBD1 (5 bases). The sequence was collected from a woman aged 18-29 years in good health. DNA for the CDR3: TGTGCCAGCAGTTGGGACTGGGGCACTGAAGCTTTCTTT. It is translated as CASSWDWGTEAFF.